These T cell receptor beta chains were read from a single sample in a study of control samples from healthy donors and cancer patients. Clones were read by immunoSEQ multiplex PCR, and TCRdb kept only the in-frame ones, dropping some. The sample consists of about 100,000 clones, 75% to 90% of them appearing once. The source material was blood. The receptors here all came from a man younger than 40 in good health. CDR3s include the opening cysteine and the closing phenylalanine or tryptophan. A D gene is named only where the DNA matches it firmly. The size field is filled for only some rows; it gives once, few, many or a size class.

CASSLEYGADEAFF TGTGCCAGCAGCTTAGAATATGGGGCAGATGAAGCTTTCTTT TRBJ1-1 - TRBV11-2 -
CASSQWSWGHNTGELFF TGTGCCAGCAGCCAATGGTCCTGGGGTCATAACACCGGGGAGCTGTTTTTT TRBJ2-2 - TRBV14 once
CASSIVGQGAAQPQHF TGTGCCAGCAGTATCGTGGGACAGGGAGCGGCTCAGCCCCAGCATTTT TRBJ1-5 TRBD1 TRBV28 -
CASSASLAGAYEQYF TGTGCCAGCAGCGCGAGTCTAGCGGGGGCCTACGAGCAGTACTTC TRBJ2-7 TRBD2 TRBV9 -
CASNQDGIQYF TGTGCCAGCAACCAAGACGGCATTCAGTACTTC TRBJ2-4 - TRBV7-9 -
CASSDGTGGTEAFF TGTGCCAGCAGTGACGGGACAGGGGGCACTGAAGCTTTCTTT TRBJ1-1 TRBD1 TRBV6-4 many
CASSGQGNNSPLHF TGTGCCAGCAGTGGACAGGGAAACAATTCACCCCTCCACTTT TRBJ1-6 TRBD1 TRBV2 -
CASSEAGFEKLFF TGTGCCAGCAGTGAAGCAGGGTTTGAAAAACTGTTTTTT TRBJ1-4 - TRBV2 -
CASSEAEAGLGSPLHF TGTGCCAGCAGTGAAGCGGAGGCTGGGCTGGGGTCACCCCTCCACTTT TRBJ1-6 - TRBV6-1 -
CASSSQGMKNIQYF TGTGCCAGTAGTTCGCAGGGTATGAAAAACATTCAGTACTTC TRBJ2-4 - TRBV19 -
CASSQDPGSPIYF TGCGCCAGCAGCCAAGATCCGGGATCGCCCATATATTTT TRBJ1-3 - TRBV4-1 -
CASTLGGNGELFF TGTGCCAGCACCCTTGGAGGTAACGGGGAGCTGTTTTTT TRBJ2-2 - TRBV12-3/TRBV12-4 -
CASSPPPGGPGANVLTF TGTGCCAGCAGTCCGCCCCCCGGAGGGCCTGGGGCCAACGTCCTGACTTTC TRBJ2-6 - TRBV11-2 -
CASSSGSQPQHF TGTGCCAGCAGTTCGGGGAGTCAGCCCCAGCATTTT TRBJ1-5 - TRBV28 once
CASSPSRGVEQPQHF TGTGCCAGCTCACCAAGTAGAGGAGTAGAGCAGCCCCAGCATTTT TRBJ1-5 - TRBV18 -
CASSLVTANYGYTF TGTGCCAGCAGCTTAGTAACAGCTAACTATGGCTACACCTTC TRBJ1-2 - TRBV7-9 once
CASNHWGNYGYTF TGTGCCAGCAACCACTGGGGTAACTATGGCTACACCTTC TRBJ1-2 - TRBV11-2 -
CASSAQAMNTEAFF TGTGCCAGCAGTGCCCAGGCTATGAACACTGAAGCTTTCTTT TRBJ1-1 - TRBV6-4 once
CASSQELANTEAFF TGTGCCAGCAGCCAAGAACTCGCCAACACTGAAGCTTTCTTT TRBJ1-1 - TRBV14 -
CASSLELAGGLQYF TGTGCCAGCAGCTTGGAACTAGCGGGAGGGCTTCAGTACTTC TRBJ2-7 TRBD2 TRBV5-4 -
CASSSIGGGPGELFF TGTGCCAGCAGCTCGATCGGGGGCGGCCCCGGGGAGCTGTTTTTT TRBJ2-2 - TRBV7-9 -
CAWSPWTESSYEQYF TGTGCCTGGAGCCCCTGGACGGAAAGCTCCTACGAGCAGTACTTC TRBJ2-7 - TRBV30 once
CASSQTDSYYGYTF TGTGCCAGCAGCCAAACTGACAGTTACTATGGCTACACCTTC TRBJ1-2 - TRBV3-1/TRBV3-2 few
CASSPGTGSYGYTF TGCGCCAGCAGCCCCGGGACAGGATCCTATGGCTACACCTTC TRBJ1-2 TRBD1 TRBV5-1 -
CASSLQGAGGPGELFF TGCGCCAGCAGCTTACAGGGGGCCGGGGGCCCCGGGGAGCTGTTTTTT TRBJ2-2 TRBD1 TRBV5-1 -
CASSTQRTGDGYTF TGTGCCAGCAGCACACAACGGACAGGGGATGGCTACACCTTC TRBJ1-2 TRBD1 TRBV9 -
CAISLRADSYEQYF TGTGCCATCAGTCTGAGGGCGGACTCCTACGAGCAGTACTTC TRBJ2-7 - TRBV10-3 -
CASSTGTSYRDTQYF TGTGCCAGCAGCACCGGGACTTCATATAGAGATACGCAGTATTTT TRBJ2-3 - TRBV4-2 once
CASSEAPHSPLHF TGTGCCAGCAGTGAAGCGCCCCATTCACCCCTCCACTTT TRBJ1-6 - TRBV2 -
CASSPFMRQGARRQPQHF TGTGCCAGCAGCCCGTTTATGAGACAGGGGGCGCGGCGTCAGCCCCAGCATTTT TRBJ1-5 TRBD1 TRBV28 -
CASSQERTGSGYGYTF TGTGCCAGCAGCCAAGAACGGACAGGGAGTGGCTATGGCTACACCTTC TRBJ1-2 TRBD1 TRBV3-1/TRBV3-2 -
CASIPPPQHF TGCGCCAGCATACCGCCACCCCAGCATTTT TRBJ1-5 - TRBV23-1 -
CSVEETDPYEQYF TGCAGCGTTGAAGAGACAGATCCCTACGAGCAGTACTTC TRBJ2-7 - TRBV29-1 -
CASSHYRGSSRSYTF TGTGCCAGCAGCCACTACCGCGGGAGTTCCAGGAGCTACACCTTC TRBJ1-2 - TRBV3-1/TRBV3-2 -
CASSLGNDGYTF TGTGCCAGCAGCTTGGGTAATGATGGCTACACCTTC TRBJ1-2 - TRBV7-2 -
CASSIVGPYSNQPQHF TGTGCCAGTAGTATAGTCGGGCCTTATAGCAATCAGCCCCAGCATTTT TRBJ1-5 - TRBV19 -
CAISDLDPLYNEQFF TGTGCCATCAGTGATCTAGACCCTCTCTACAATGAGCAGTTCTTC TRBJ2-1 - TRBV10-3 once
CASSLEGGETQYF TGTGCCAGCAGTTTAGAAGGGGGGGAGACCCAGTACTTC TRBJ2-5 - TRBV12-3/TRBV12-4 -
CASSGRSGRSGEQFF TGTGCCAGCAGTGGGAGGAGCGGGAGATCAGGTGAGCAGTTCTTC TRBJ2-1 TRBD2 TRBV3-1/TRBV3-2 once
CASSLGQVQETQYF TGTGCCAGCAGCTTGGGTCAGGTACAAGAGACCCAGTACTTC TRBJ2-5 - TRBV5-4 -
CASGLIMEGGEQFF TGTGCTAGTGGTTTGATTATGGAGGGCGGGGAGCAGTTCTTC TRBJ2-1 - TRBV12-5 -
CASSLTFSEQFF TGCGCCAGCAGCTTGACATTCTCTGAGCAGTTCTTC TRBJ2-1 - TRBV5-1 -
CASSYGDNSPLHF TGCGCCAGCAGCTATGGGGACAATTCACCCCTCCACTTT TRBJ1-6 - TRBV5-1 few
CASRISGQGGTEAFF TGTGCCAGCAGGATTAGCGGACAGGGAGGGACTGAAGCTTTCTTT TRBJ1-1 TRBD1 TRBV6-5 -
CASSLFAVNRELFF TGTGCCAGCAGTTTATTCGCTGTGAATAGGGAGCTGTTTTTT TRBJ2-2 - TRBV28 -
CASSELDRQETQYF TGTGCCAGCAGTGAACTCGACAGACAAGAGACCCAGTACTTC TRBJ2-5 - TRBV2 -